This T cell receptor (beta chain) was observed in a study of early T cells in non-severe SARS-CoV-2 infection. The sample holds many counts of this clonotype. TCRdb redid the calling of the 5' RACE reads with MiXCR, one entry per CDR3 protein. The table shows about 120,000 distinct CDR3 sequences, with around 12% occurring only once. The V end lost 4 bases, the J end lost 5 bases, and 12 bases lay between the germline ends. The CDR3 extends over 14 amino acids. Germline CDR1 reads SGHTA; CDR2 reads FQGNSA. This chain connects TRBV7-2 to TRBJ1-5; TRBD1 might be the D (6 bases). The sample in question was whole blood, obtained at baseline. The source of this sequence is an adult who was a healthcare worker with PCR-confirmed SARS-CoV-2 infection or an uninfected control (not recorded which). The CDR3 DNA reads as TGTGCCAGCAGCTCCGAGGCAGGGGATCAGCCCCAGCATTTT. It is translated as CASSSEAGDQPQHF.